This T cell receptor (beta chain) comes out of a study of blood T cell repertoires in COVID-19. As for the study in general: Samples taken during acute and convalescent COVID-19 were collected in the United States, Italy and Spain. In each case, the material was cDNA or gDNA derived from T cells, B-cell-depleted T cells, or PBMCs.

Trimming took off 1 base at V and 3 bases at J, with 18 bases between the two ends. CDR1 and CDR2 (germline): LGHDT, YNNKEL (reference sequence). The CDR3 contains 17 residues. Some clones are missing from TCRdb's copy, which holds only in-frame ones; the method was immunoSEQ multiplex PCR. The table records about 270,000 clones, approximately 80% of them present only once. This clone appeared once. The sequenced sample consisted of peripheral blood. The V gene is TRBV3-1 (or the pseudogene TRBV3-2), the J gene TRBJ1-1; weak D call: TRBD1 (6 bases). This sequence originates from an older woman with active or convalescent COVID-19. As DNA, the CDR3 is TGTGCCAGCAGCCAAGGAACCTTGGGCAGGGGTTACACTGAAGCTTTCTTT. Amino acid sequence: CASSQGTLGRGYTEAFF.